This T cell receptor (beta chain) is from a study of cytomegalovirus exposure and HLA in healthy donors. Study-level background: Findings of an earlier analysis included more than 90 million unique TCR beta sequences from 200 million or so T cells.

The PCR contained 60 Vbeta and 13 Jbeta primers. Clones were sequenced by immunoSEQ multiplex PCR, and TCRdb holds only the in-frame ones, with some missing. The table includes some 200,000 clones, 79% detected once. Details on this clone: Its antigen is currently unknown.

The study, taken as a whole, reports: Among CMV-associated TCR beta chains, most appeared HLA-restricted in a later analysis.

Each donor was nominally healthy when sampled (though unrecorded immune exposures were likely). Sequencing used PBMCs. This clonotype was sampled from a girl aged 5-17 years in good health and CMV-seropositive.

Written as DNA, the CDR3 is TGTGCCAGCAGTGAACGACAGAACACTGAAGCTTTCTTT. This encodes CASSERQNTEAFF. The chain uses TRBV2 and TRBJ1-1; D is ambiguous. The V end lost 2 bases, the J end lost 1 base, and 5 bases lay between the germline ends. The CDR3 runs 13 residues. Germline loops: CDR1 SNHLY, CDR2 FYNNEI.